This T cell receptor (beta chain) was recorded in a study of regulatory T cells in long-lasting Graves disease. CDR1 WNHNN and CDR2 SYGVQD come from the germline V gene (reference sequence). Trimming took 3 bases from V and 5 from J, leaving 9 bases between them. CDR3 length equals 13 residues. The study's findings and limits: TRBV28, TRBJ1-2 and TRBJ2-5 were segments that persistent disease favored.

In building TCR beta libraries, iRepertoire HTBI primers were used together with Arm-PCR of CDR3 regions. TCRdb recomputed calls from the multiplex PCR reads with MiXCR, one row per CDR3 protein. The sample consists of 400,000 to 500,000 distinct CDR3 sequences, about 14% of them appearing once. This clonotype has ten or more counts. The antigen is not known. Time point indicated: newly diagnosed GD, antithyroid drugs for less than 3 months. PBMCs provided the RNA from which the TCR library was made. This sample also belongs to another study, concerning T cells in Graves' hyperthyroidism and ophthalmopathy. That source notes: An initial round of RT-PCR targeting the TCR CDR3 relied on the HTBI primer set.

The chain uses TRBV10-1 and TRBJ2-3; D gene ambiguous. The source material was peripheral blood mononuclear cells (PBMCs), sampled at new diagnosis, from a patient treated with antithyroid drugs. The source of this sequence is a woman aged 50 to 65 with Graves disease. Here the CDR3 reads CASSDNPGDTQYF. The CDR3 region has the DNA TGCGCCAGCAGTGACAACCCAGGAGATACGCAGTATTTT.